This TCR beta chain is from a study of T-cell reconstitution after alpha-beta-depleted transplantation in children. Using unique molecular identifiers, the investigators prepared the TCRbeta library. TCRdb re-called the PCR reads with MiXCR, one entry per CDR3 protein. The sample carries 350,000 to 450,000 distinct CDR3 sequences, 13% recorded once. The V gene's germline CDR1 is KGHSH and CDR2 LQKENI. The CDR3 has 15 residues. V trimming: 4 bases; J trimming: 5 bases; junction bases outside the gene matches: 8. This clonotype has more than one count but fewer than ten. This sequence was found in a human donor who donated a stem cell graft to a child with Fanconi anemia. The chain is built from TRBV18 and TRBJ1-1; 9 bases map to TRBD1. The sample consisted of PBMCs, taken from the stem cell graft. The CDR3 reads CASSQKQGAGTEAFF. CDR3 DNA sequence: TGTGCCAGCTCACAAAAACAGGGGGCTGGAACTGAAGCTTTCTTT. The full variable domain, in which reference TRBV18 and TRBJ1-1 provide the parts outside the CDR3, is NAGVMQNPRHLVRRRGQEARLRCSPMKGHSHVYWYRQLPEEGLKFMVYLQKENIIDESGMPKERFSAEFPKEGPSILRIQQVVRGDSAAYFCASSQKQGAGTEAFFGQGTRLTVV.